This TCR beta chain appears in the sequencing data of a study of cytomegalovirus exposure and HLA in healthy donors. Findings and caveats of the study: Reportedly, TCR beta sequences accurately predicted HLA-A and HLA-B alleles in most subjects. TRBV6-2, TRBV6-3 and other indistinguishable V segments were excluded. A list of about 160 TCR beta chains associated with cytomegalovirus was given. Previously analyzed data showed that most TCR beta V segments were productive at a frequency of about 90% or about 30%.

With regard to this clone: Its antigen is unknown.

The V gene end was trimmed by 8 bases and the J gene end by 4 bases; junction bases not matched to a gene: 1. The CDR3 is 13 residues long. From germline, CDR1 is LNHDA and CDR2 SQIVND (reference sequence). The study ran its PCR with 60 Vbeta and 13 Jbeta primers. Clones were sequenced by immunoSEQ multiplex PCR, and TCRdb holds only the in-frame ones, with some missing. The repertoire holds some 190,000 clones, with 75% to 90% as singletons. Sequencing input: PBMCs. The chain carries TRBV19 and TRBJ1-6; TRBD1 matches 8 bases. The sequence came from a boy younger than 10 in good health and CMV-seronegative. The CDR3 DNA sequence: TGTGCCAGTGGGACAGGATATAATTCACCCCTCCACTTT. It specifies CASGTGYNSPLHF.